A selection of T cell receptor beta chains follows, all from one sample in a study of blood T cell repertoires in COVID-19. Repertoires were generated with immunoSEQ multiplex PCR, while TCRdb's copy carries only in-frame clones and drops some. Here the sample spans approximately 350,000 clones, 75% to 90% being singletons. Input material: PBMCs or T cells enriched from blood (not recorded which). The receptors come from a man between 18 and 29 years old who had recovered from COVID-19. CDR3s include the opening cysteine and the closing phenylalanine or tryptophan.

j_call: TRBJ1-5
v_call: TRBV29-1
cdr3_aa: CSVAQGDYQPQHF

j_call: TRBJ2-3
v_call: TRBV18
cdr3_aa: CASSPGLAGSTADTQYF

j_call: TRBJ1-4
v_call: TRBV19
cdr3_aa: CASSPLRGQGREKLFF

j_call: TRBJ2-7
v_call: TRBV4-3
cdr3_aa: CASSPIAGSSYEQYF

j_call: TRBJ2-1
v_call: TRBV24-1
cdr3_aa: CATSDPSLAPSYNEQFF

j_call: TRBJ1-6
v_call: TRBV27
cdr3_aa: CASSWQLDSPLHF

j_call: TRBJ2-1
v_call: TRBV5-1
cdr3_aa: CASSLRGISYNEQFF

j_call: TRBJ1-6
v_call: TRBV5-6
cdr3_aa: CASSLAEGSGLGSPLHF

j_call: TRBJ2-7
v_call: TRBV29-1
cdr3_aa: CSVVGGVYEQYF

j_call: TRBJ2-2
v_call: TRBV9
cdr3_aa: CASSVAGKNTGELFF

j_call: TRBJ1-1
v_call: TRBV24-1
cdr3_aa: CATSDWGETEAFF

j_call: TRBJ2-7
v_call: TRBV6-5
cdr3_aa: CASTKTTGGNYEQYF

j_call: TRBJ1-1
v_call: TRBV7-3
cdr3_aa: CASSKIAVGSNTEAFF

j_call: TRBJ1-1
v_call: TRBV4-1
cdr3_aa: CASSHVLGVDTEAFF

j_call: TRBJ2-7
v_call: TRBV6-5
cdr3_aa: CASTKTSRLYEQYF

j_call: TRBJ1-5
v_call: TRBV27
cdr3_aa: CASSLTGVQPQHF

j_call: TRBJ2-1
v_call: TRBV7-9
cdr3_aa: CASSTIKGPEHNEQFF

j_call: TRBJ2-1
v_call: TRBV25-1
cdr3_aa: CASSETSRSVNEQFF

j_call: TRBJ2-1
v_call: TRBV9
cdr3_aa: CASSPRLAGSYNEQFF

j_call: TRBJ1-6
v_call: TRBV4-2
cdr3_aa: CASSQVQGDGVPLHF

j_call: TRBJ2-7
v_call: TRBV9
cdr3_aa: CASSGDRRVQYF

j_call: TRBJ1-1
v_call: TRBV28
cdr3_aa: CASSFSGLTEAFF

j_call: TRBJ2-1
v_call: TRBV9
cdr3_aa: CASAVEGASYNEQFF

j_call: TRBJ1-1
v_call: TRBV7-9
cdr3_aa: CASSTGRGQTNTEAFF

j_call: TRBJ1-4
v_call: TRBV30
cdr3_aa: CAWSSDRGNEKLFF

j_call: TRBJ1-1
v_call: TRBV7-2
cdr3_aa: CASSWRTGGETEAFF

j_call: TRBJ1-6
v_call: TRBV7-9
cdr3_aa: CASRTGTGHNSPLHF

j_call: TRBJ2-1
v_call: TRBV6-5
cdr3_aa: CASREGSGRKSEQFF

j_call: TRBJ2-1
v_call: TRBV12-3/TRBV12-4
cdr3_aa: CASRGQGKFF

j_call: TRBJ1-2
v_call: TRBV19
cdr3_aa: CASLAGAGYGYTF

j_call: TRBJ1-2
v_call: TRBV9
cdr3_aa: CASSPGGQDGYTF

j_call: TRBJ2-1
v_call: TRBV29-1
cdr3_aa: CSVGTSGKSYNEQFF